The present entry profiles one T cell receptor beta chain with its context. Antigen unknown. This specimen belongs to a study of T cell responses to AZD1222 COVID-19 vaccine. Study findings and constraints: Seropositive status at baseline applied to only a handful of AZD1222 recipients. Spike-wide vaccine-associated CD4 TCRs dominated at 160-218 and 743-854. Variant regions that are unmutated are reportedly the target of nearly half of spike-specific TCRs.

The table came from immunoSEQ multiplex PCR; TCRdb's copy has only in-frame clones and leaves some out. The data contain about 44,000 clones, approximately 83% of them seen just once; the ten biggest clones take up more than 45%. The origin of this receptor is an adult in good health. The source material was peripheral blood, sampled on day 0 of AZD1222 vaccination.

The CDR3 DNA is TGTGCCAGCAGTTTGAGTGGAGAGACCCAGTACTTC. It specifies CASSLSGETQYF. The V and J genes are TRBV12-3 or TRBV12-4 and TRBJ2-5; D unclear. The CDR3 sequence is 12 residues long. Deletions cut 3 bases from V and 4 bases from J, with 6 bases between.